Sequencing of this T cell receptor (beta chain) was carried out in a study of response to subunit inactivated influenza vaccine. Study observations and caveats: Authors suggested few new T cells are recruited by each seasonal influenza vaccination.

On this clonotype itself: Its target is not known.

TCRdb re-called the RT-PCR reads through MiXCR, storing one row per CDR3 protein. The sample gives 530,000 or so distinct CDR3 sequences, about 11% of which show up once; about 10% is in the top ten. Per the germline V gene, CDR1 is SGHRS and CDR2 is YFSETQ. The CDR3 is made up of 14 amino acids. The V and J ends lost 6 bases and 4 bases, in that order; junction bases with no gene match: 9. Sequenced here: PBMCs from blood, sampled on the day of vaccination. This clonotype was obtained from a man over 45 who received an inactivated influenza vaccine. This sequence joins TRBV5-1 and TRBJ1-1; 7 bases map to TRBD1. Here the CDR3 reads CASTLQGSGTEAFF. CDR3 sequence (DNA): TGCGCCAGCACCCTACAGGGGAGCGGCACTGAAGCTTTCTTT.